Detailed here is one T cell receptor (beta chain). This sample stems from a study of T cell responses to AZD1222 COVID-19 vaccine. TCRdb's copy holds only in-frame clones and misses some; the assay was immunoSEQ multiplex PCR. The sample has over 120,000 clones; approximately 90% are singletons. Trimming stripped 0 bases from V and 4 bases from J, with 8 bases between. Germline-derived CDR1 and CDR2 are SGHRS and YFSETQ. The CDR3 runs to 15 residues. The clonotype was recovered from an adult who received the AZD1222 COVID-19 vaccine. The chain combines TRBV5-1 with TRBJ1-6; D perhaps matches TRBD1 (6 bases). This specimen was peripheral blood, taken 28 days after the second AZD1222 dose. In DNA, the CDR3 is TGCGCCAGCAGCTTGGACAGGGTTTATAATTCACCCCTCCACTTT. Translation gives CASSLDRVYNSPLHF.